The sequence of this T cell receptor beta chain was determined in a study of cytomegalovirus exposure and HLA in healthy donors. Study-level background: From about 179 million T cells, an earlier analysis saw roughly 120 million unique TCR beta sequences. Within an early data release were around 80 million unique TCRs drawn from HLA-typed donors. Broader study findings: On later analysis, the bulk of CMV-associated TCR beta chains appeared to be HLA-restricted.

In regard to this clone: Its specificity is unknown.

A multiplex PCR was run with 60 Vbeta primers and 13 Jbeta primers. Authors' methods: Later work found about 80 million unique TCR beta chains, with 9.5 million to 14 million shared. Repertoires were generated with immunoSEQ multiplex PCR, while TCRdb's copy carries only in-frame clones and drops some. The DNA was the basis for D and trimming; V, J and clone size are from that table. The repertoire has 110,000 or so clones, 7% to 9.5% of them found once; the top ten carry approximately 6.4%. This clonotype was sampled from a woman between 40 and 50 years old in good health and CMV-seropositive. Source material: PBMCs.

The DNA for the CDR3 is TGTGCCAGCTCTCCCGGGGTTGAGGGCACTGAAGCTTTCTTT. Its protein product is CASSPGVEGTEAFF. V gene TRBV18 combines with J gene TRBJ1-1, with no clear D. This CDR3 has 14 residues. Trimming stripped 6 bases from V and 4 bases from J, with 15 bases between. Germline V gives CDR1 KGHSH, CDR2 LQKENI.